Below, 4 T cell receptor beta chains from the same sample are listed, as sequenced in a study of shared clonotypes between healthy human individuals (dated by TCRdb to 2020 to 2021). Libraries were prepared through the immunoSEQ multiplex PCR assay. What TCRdb holds here is the immuneACCESS table cut down to in-frame rearrangements. Part of the clones is not present; checked against another copy, under half of the missing clones reflect an unresolved V gene, and the others are unexplained. Counted in this sample were under 600,000 clones; around 81% of them appeared once. The top ten clonotypes cover around 13% of the sample. The sequencing input was PBMCs. Every receptor here comes from a woman in her thirties or forties in good health. Some clones in this sample may be carry-over from other donors' samples.

This chain uses TRBV9 with TRBJ2-6; D remains ambiguous. Trimming pared 0 bases from V and 0 bases from J, leaving 4 bases between. CDR3 length: 15 amino acids. The germline CDR1 and CDR2 sequences are SGDLS and YYNGEE. The CDR3 nucleotides are TGTGCCAGCAGCGTAGCAGGCTCTGGGGCCAACGTCCTGACTTTC. Amino acids: CASSVAGSGANVLTF.

The V and J genes are TRBV21-1 and TRBJ2-2; the DNA was not used to check the table's D call, TRBD1. TRBV21-1 is described as a pseudogene. The CDR3 covers 17 residues. CDR3 residues: CASSKLRERQGTGELFF. CDR3 DNA: TGTGCCAGCAGCAAACTCCGAGAGAGACAGGGGACCGGGGAGCTGTTTTTT.

The V call is TRBV29-1, the J call TRBJ2-1; either TRBD1 or TRBD2 may fit D (5 bases each). There are 14 residues in the CDR3. The V end lost 7 bases, the J end lost 4 bases, and 17 bases lay between the germline ends. Germline values: CDR1 SQVTM, CDR2 ANQGSEA. The CDR3: CSAEGYGAYNEQFF. The CDR3 nucleotides read TGCAGCGCCGAGGGTTACGGGGCGTACAATGAGCAGTTCTTC.

The J gene is TRBJ2-5, the V gene TRBV11-3, with D possibly being TRBD1 or TRBD2 (5 bases each). The end of the DNA aligns better with TRBJ2-7, so the J call may be wrong. CDR1 is SGHNT, CDR2 YENEEA, per germline. This CDR3 spans 15 amino acids. The CDR3, as DNA: TGTGCCAGCAGCTTAGGAACCGGGACCATCTACGAGCAGTACTTC. This translates into CASSLGTGTIYEQYF.